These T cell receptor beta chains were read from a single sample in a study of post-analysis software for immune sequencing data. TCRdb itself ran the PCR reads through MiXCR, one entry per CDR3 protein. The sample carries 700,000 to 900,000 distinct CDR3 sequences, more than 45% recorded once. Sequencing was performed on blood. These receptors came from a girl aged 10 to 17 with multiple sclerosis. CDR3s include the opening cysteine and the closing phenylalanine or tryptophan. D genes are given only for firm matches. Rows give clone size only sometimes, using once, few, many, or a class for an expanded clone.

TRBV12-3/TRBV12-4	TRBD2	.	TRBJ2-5	CASSRTSGREETQYF	TGTGCCAGCAGTCGGACTAGCGGGAGGGAAGAGACCCAGTACTTC
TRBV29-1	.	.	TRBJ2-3	CSVPGRTAADTQYF	TGCAGCGTTCCCGGCCGAACTGCCGCAGATACGCAGTATTTT
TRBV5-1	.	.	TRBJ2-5	CASSLGRGADQETQYF	TGCGCCAGCAGCTTGGGAAGGGGAGCGGACCAAGAGACCCAGTACTTC
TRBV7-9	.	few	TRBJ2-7	CASSSAGPALAEQYF	TGTGCCAGCAGTTCCGCCGGGCCAGCCTTAGCCGAGCAGTACTTC
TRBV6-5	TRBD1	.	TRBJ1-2	CASSLRQGMNYGYTF	TGTGCCAGCAGCCTCCGACAGGGAATGAACTATGGCTACACCTTC
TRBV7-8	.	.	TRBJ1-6	CASSPSGYNSPLHF	TGTGCCAGCAGCCCCTCTGGGTATAATTCACCCCTCCACTTT
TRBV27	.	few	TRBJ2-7	CASSLSPASYEQYF	TGTGCCAGCAGTTTATCCCCGGCTTCCTACGAGCAGTACTTC
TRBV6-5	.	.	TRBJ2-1	CASLGADEQFF	TGTGCCAGTCTAGGGGCGGATGAGCAGTTCTTC
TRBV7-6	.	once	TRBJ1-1	CASSLGAVGSEAFF	TGTGCCAGCAGCTTAGGGGCCGTGGGTTCTGAAGCTTTCTTT
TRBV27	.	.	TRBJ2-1	CASSYSRGDEQFF	TGTGCCAGCAGTTATAGTCGGGGAGATGAGCAGTTCTTC
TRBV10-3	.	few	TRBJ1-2	CAISTDPSYGYTF	TGTGCCATCAGTACAGACCCCTCCTATGGCTACACCTTC
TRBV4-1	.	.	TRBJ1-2	CASSLLGVVDYGYTF	TGCGCCAGCAGCCTCCTGGGGGTGGTGGACTATGGCTACACCTTC
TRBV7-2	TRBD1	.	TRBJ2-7	CASSSETGGGYEQYF	TGTGCCAGCAGCTCGGAGACAGGGGGCGGCTACGAGCAGTACTTC
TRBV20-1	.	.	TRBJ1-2	CSATTGFGYTF	TGCAGTGCTACTACAGGGTTTGGCTACACCTTC
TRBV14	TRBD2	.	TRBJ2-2	CASSPGLAGYTGELFF	TGTGCCAGCAGCCCGGGACTAGCGGGATACACCGGGGAGCTGTTTTTT
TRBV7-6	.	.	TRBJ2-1	CASSLGWGSSYNEQFF	TGTGCCAGCAGCTTAGGATGGGGGTCCTCCTACAATGAGCAGTTCTTC
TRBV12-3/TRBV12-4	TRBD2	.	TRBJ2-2	CASSFPTSRGTGELFF	TGTGCCAGCAGTTTCCCGACTAGCCGGGGCACCGGGGAGTTGTTTTTT
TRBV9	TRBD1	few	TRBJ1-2	CASSGTGGYGYTF	TGTGCCAGCAGCGGCACAGGGGGCTATGGCTACACCTTC
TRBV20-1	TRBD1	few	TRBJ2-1	CSARVPGQGYVEQFF	TGCAGTGCTAGAGTTCCGGGACAGGGGTACGTTGAGCAGTTCTTC
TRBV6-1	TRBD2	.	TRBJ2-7	CASRGRWTSGRSGSSEQYF	TGTGCCAGCAGGGGACGATGGACTAGCGGGAGAAGCGGGTCATCCGAGCAGTACTTC
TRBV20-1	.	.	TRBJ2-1	CSARRVAGDSYEQFF	TGCAGTGCTAGAAGGGTGGCAGGGGATAGCTATGAGCAGTTCTTC
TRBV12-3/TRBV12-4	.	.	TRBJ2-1	CASRPHPSSNEQFF	TGTGCCAGCAGACCCCACCCTAGTTCCAATGAGCAGTTCTTC
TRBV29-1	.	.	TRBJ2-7	CSVEVGGEQYF	TGCAGCGTGGAGGTGGGTGGTGAGCAGTACTTC
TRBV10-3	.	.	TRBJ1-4	CAIGEGSEKLFF	TGTGCCATCGGCGAGGGGAGTGAAAAACTGTTTTTT
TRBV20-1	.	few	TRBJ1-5	CSALPGFNQPQHF	TGCAGTGCCCTTCCGGGATTTAATCAGCCCCAGCATTTT
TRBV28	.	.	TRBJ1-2	CASSLQGSYTF	TGTGCCAGCAGTTTACAGGGGAGCTACACCTTC
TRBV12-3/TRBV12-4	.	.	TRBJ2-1	CASSFSGGVANEQFF	TGTGCCAGCAGTTTTTCAGGAGGGGTGGCCAATGAGCAGTTCTTC
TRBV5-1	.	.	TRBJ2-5	CASSLEGRPPYF	TGCGCCAGCAGCTTGGAAGGACGACCGCCGTACTTC
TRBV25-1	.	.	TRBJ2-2	CASISGTGELFF	TGTGCCAGCATATCAGGGACCGGGGAGCTGTTTTTT
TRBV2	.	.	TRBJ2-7	CASSDVDNPDEQYF	TGTGCCAGCAGTGATGTGGACAATCCTGACGAGCAGTACTTC
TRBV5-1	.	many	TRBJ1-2	CASSPRDNYGYTF	TGCGCCAGCAGCCCCCGGGACAACTATGGCTACACCTTC
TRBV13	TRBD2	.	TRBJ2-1	CASSLGDREGLIVDEQFF	TGTGCCAGCAGCTTAGGCGATCGGGAGGGCCTTATCGTCGATGAGCAGTTCTTC
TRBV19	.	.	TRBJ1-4	CASSILVATNEKLFF	TGTGCCAGTAGTATCCTCGTTGCAACTAATGAAAAACTGTTTTTT
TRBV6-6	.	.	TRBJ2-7	CASSPGPSRYEQYF	TGTGCCAGCTCCCCGGGACCCTCCCGGTACGAGCAGTACTTC
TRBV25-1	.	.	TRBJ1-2	CASSEPIQDRHGYTF	TGTGCCAGCAGTGAACCCATTCAAGACAGGCACGGCTACACCTTC
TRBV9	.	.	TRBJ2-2	CASSPWDTSTPSGELFF	TGTGCCAGCAGCCCTTGGGACACGAGCACTCCCAGCGGGGAGCTGTTTTTT
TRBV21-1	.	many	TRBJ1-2	CASSKIVGDSNYGYTF	TGTGCCAGCAGCAAAATAGTGGGGGACAGTAACTATGGCTACACCTTC
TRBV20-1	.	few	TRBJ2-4	CSAREPGGEQYF	TGCAGTGCTAGGGAACCTGGTGGGGAGCAGTACTTC